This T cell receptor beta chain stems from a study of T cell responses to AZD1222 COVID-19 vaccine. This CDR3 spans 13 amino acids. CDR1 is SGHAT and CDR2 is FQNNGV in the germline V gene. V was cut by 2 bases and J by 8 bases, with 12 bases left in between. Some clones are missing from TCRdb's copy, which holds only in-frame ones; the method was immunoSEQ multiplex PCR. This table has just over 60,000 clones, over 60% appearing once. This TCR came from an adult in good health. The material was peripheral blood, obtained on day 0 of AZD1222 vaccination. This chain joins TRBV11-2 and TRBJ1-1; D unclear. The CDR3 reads CASSLWEGLEAFF. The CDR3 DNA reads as TGTGCCAGCAGCTTATGGGAGGGTTTGGAAGCTTTCTTT.